The following is a TCR beta chain sequence with its context. This record belongs to a study of T cell changes during pregnancy in multiple sclerosis. The germline V gene encodes CDR1 MNHEY and CDR2 SVGAGI. Trimming at V came to 2 bases and at J to 4 bases, leaving 7 bases not matched to a gene. The CDR3 covers 16 residues. Method: immunoSEQ multiplex PCR; TCRdb's copy keeps in-frame clones and lacks some. The data contain around 67,000 clones, roughly 90% of them singletons. The source was peripheral blood, collected in the first trimester of pregnancy. This TCR was recovered from a female donor with multiple sclerosis, enrolled in a pregnancy study. The rearrangement joins TRBV6-5 to TRBJ2-1; 8 bases map to TRBD2. The CDR3 region has the DNA TGTGCCAGCAGTTACAGACCGGGACTAGATTACAATGAGCAGTTCTTC. It translates to CASSYRPGLDYNEQFF.